These 20 T cell receptor beta chains were sequenced from one sample in a study of cytomegalovirus exposure and HLA in healthy donors. Method: immunoSEQ multiplex PCR; TCRdb's copy keeps in-frame clones and lacks some. The table lists 90,000 to 150,000 clones, 86% of them singletons. The specimen sequenced was PBMCs. The receptors here all came from a man aged 18 to 29 in good health and CMV-seronegative.

The J gene is TRBJ2-2, the V gene TRBV11-2; 7 nucleotides agree with TRBD2. Germline values: CDR1 SGHAT, CDR2 FQNNGV. Trimming cost V 7 bases and J 6 bases; bases outside gene matches: 11. The CDR3 loop spans 15 amino acids. The DNA of the CDR3 is TGTGCCAGCACCTACGGGGGAGGGCCCCCCGGGGAGCTGTTTTTT. Its translation: CASTYGGGPPGELFF.

The chain has TRBV6-5 and TRBJ1-2; 7 bases match TRBD1. From germline, CDR1 is MNHEY and CDR2 SVGAGI. The CDR3 loop spans 13 amino acids. V trimming: 6 bases; J trimming: 7 bases; junction bases outside the gene matches: 8. The CDR3: CASSPDRVGGYTF. For the CDR3, the DNA is TGTGCCAGCAGCCCCGACAGGGTTGGTGGCTACACCTTC.

The J gene is TRBJ1-1, the V gene TRBV25-1; 9 bases agree with TRBD1. Per the germline V gene, CDR1 is MGHDK and CDR2 is SYGVNS. V lost 5 bases to trimming and J lost 5 bases; unmatched junction nucleotides: 9. The CDR3 consists of 15 residues. The CDR3, as DNA: TGTGCCAGCAGTCGAGACAGGGGGGCATTAACTGAAGCTTTCTTT. Translation gives CASSRDRGALTEAFF.

V and J are TRBV6-1 and TRBJ2-7; D not resolved. This CDR3 is 14 amino acids long. V gave up 1 base and J gave up 6 bases, with 13 bases separating them. Germline lookup yields CDR1 MNHNS and CDR2 SASEGT. The CDR3 sequence is CASSEGGRHREQYF. CDR3 coding DNA: TGTGCCAGCAGTGAAGGAGGTCGGCATCGCGAGCAGTACTTC.

This chain joins TRBV30 and TRBJ2-7, with 7 bases fitting TRBD2. The CDR3 consists of 14 residues. After removal of 5 bases from V and 0 bases from J, the junction contained 7 bases not matched to a gene. Germline CDR1 is GTSNPN and CDR2 is SVGIG (reference sequence). The CDR3 nucleotides are TGTGCCTGGGCCCGAGCGGGAAGCTCCTACGAGCAGTACTTC. Residues: CAWARAGSSYEQYF.

The chain is built from TRBV5-4 and TRBJ2-7; TRBD1 aligns across 8 bases. This CDR3 has 15 residues. Germline assignment: CDR1 SGHNT and CDR2 YYREEE (reference sequence). After removal of 1 base from V and 2 bases from J, the junction contained 5 bases not matched to a gene. DNA of the CDR3: TGTGCCAGCAGCTTGAGACAGGGGAACCCCTACGAGCAGTACTTC. It encodes CASSLRQGNPYEQYF.

This clone was found a few times. V and J are TRBV6-4 and TRBJ2-2, with D possibly being TRBD2 (5 bases). V dropped 4 bases and J dropped 1 base, with 7 bases sitting between them. The CDR3 runs 14 residues. Per the germline V gene, CDR1 is MRHNA and CDR2 is SNTAGT. This CDR3 is CASSGTRNTGELFF. The CDR3 DNA reads TGTGCCAGCAGTGGGACTCGGAACACCGGGGAGCTGTTTTTT.

This chain connects TRBV9 to TRBJ1-3; 7 nucleotides align to TRBD1. This CDR3 comprises 14 residues. From germline, CDR1 is SGDLS and CDR2 YYNGEE. V trimming: 3 bases; J trimming: 3 bases; junction bases outside the gene matches: 3. CDR3 coding DNA: TGTGCCAGCAGCGGACGGGACAGTGGAAACACCATATATTTT. Translating it yields CASSGRDSGNTIYF.

Regarding this clone: Distinct nucleotide sequences in the sample also encode this CDR3. The V gene is TRBV7-2, the J gene TRBJ2-3; 7 bases line up with TRBD2. The junction had 7 bases not matched to a gene; V was cut back by 3 bases and J by 1 base. The CDR3 sequence is 16 residues long. Germline V gene sequence: CDR1 SGHTA, CDR2 FQGNSA. The chain's CDR3 is CASSLVAGTGTDTQYF. The CDR3 region has the DNA TGTGCCAGCAGCTTGGTAGCGGGTACCGGCACAGATACGCAGTATTTT.

J is TRBJ1-3 and V is TRBV5-1; 7 nucleotides match TRBD1. The CDR3 is 13 residues long. V shed 2 bases, J shed 12 bases, and the junction held 8 bases outside the gene matches. CDR1 and CDR2 from the germline V gene are SGHRS and YFSETQ. The CDR3 DNA follows: TGCGCCAGCAGCTTATCTGGACAGGTCGGCATATATTTT. It yields the protein CASSLSGQVGIYF.

This rearrangement joins TRBV30 to TRBJ2-7; 11 bases fit TRBD2. The CDR3 has 13 residues. V lost 5 bases and J lost 1; bases outside the gene matches: 1. Germline V gene lookup returns CDR1 GTSNPN and CDR2 SVGIG (reference sequence). The CDR3, as DNA: TGTGCCTGGCGGACTAGCGGGTCCTACGAGCAGTACTTC. Its protein product is CAWRTSGSYEQYF. The full variable domain, with the rest looked up from reference TRBV30 and TRBJ2-7, is SQTIHQWPATLVQPVGSPLSLECTVEGTSNPNLYWYRQAAGRGLQLLFYSVGIGQISSEVPQNLSASRPQDRQFILSSKKLLLSDSGFYLCAWRTSGSYEQYFGPGTRLTVT.

The V gene is TRBV7-3, the J gene TRBJ1-1, with D unclear. V was clipped by 7 bases and J by 5 bases, with 17 bases between them. The CDR3 length is 14 residues. Germline V gene lookup returns CDR1 SGHTA and CDR2 FQGTGA. This CDR3 reads CASTLGVAGTEAFF. The CDR3 DNA reads as TGTGCCAGCACCCTCGGGGTCGCGGGAACTGAAGCTTTCTTT. The entire variable domain, with the rest obtained from reference TRBV7-3 and TRBJ1-1, is as follows: GAGVSQTPSNKVTEKGKYVELRCDPISGHTALYWYRQSLGQGPEFLIYFQGTGAADDSGLPNDRFFAVRPEGSVSTLKIQRTERGDSAVYLCASTLGVAGTEAFFGQGTRLTVV.

This chain links TRBV6-5 with TRBJ2-4, with D perhaps matching TRBD2 (6 bases). This CDR3 contains 15 residues. V was clipped by 6 bases and J by 5 bases, with 17 bases between them. CDR1 is MNHEY, CDR2 SVGAGI, per germline. This CDR3 reads CASRRGDRGENIQYF. CDR3 bases: TGTGCCAGCAGGCGCGGGGACCGAGGGGAAAACATTCAGTACTTC.

This chain links TRBV5-6 with TRBJ1-6; no firm D call. The V and J ends lost 1 base and 11 bases respectively, with 25 bases between them. The CDR3 is made up of 18 amino acids. Germline values: CDR1 SGHDT, CDR2 YYEEEE. CDR3 residues: CASSLRISVESPGAPLHF. The CDR3 DNA follows: TGTGCCAGCAGCTTGCGTATCTCTGTAGAATCCCCCGGAGCACCCCTCCACTTT.

The chain combines TRBV5-1 with TRBJ2-2, with D possibly matching TRBD1 (6 bases). Germline V CDR1 and CDR2: SGHRS, YFSETQ. CDR3 length: 15 residues. Trimming cost V 4 bases and J 7 bases, with 17 bases left between them. The DNA of the CDR3 is TGCGCCAGCAGCCCGGGACACCAGGGCGGCGGGGAGCTGTTTTTT. This sequence encodes CASSPGHQGGGELFF.

This clone has only a few counts. The chain employs TRBV30 and TRBJ1-2; D gene unclear. Germline CDR1 is GTSNPN and CDR2 is SVGIG (reference sequence). Trimming stripped 0 bases from V and 0 bases from J, with 5 bases between. This CDR3 spans 13 amino acids. CDR3 region: CAWSVATNYGYTF. CDR3 DNA: TGTGCCTGGAGTGTGGCAACTAACTATGGCTACACCTTC.

There are a few counts of this clone. The V and J genes are TRBV7-5 and TRBJ2-5; the D call TRBD1 from the table was never checked on the DNA. TRBV7-5 has pseudogene status. The CDR3 has 13 residues. The CDR3 protein is CVNTDRGQETQYF. CDR3 coding DNA: TGTGTCAACACTGACAGGGGGCAAGAGACCCAGTACTTC.

The chain uses TRBV29-1 and TRBJ1-2; a possible D gene is TRBD1 (5 bases). The CDR3 runs to 16 residues. Per germline, CDR1 SQVTM and CDR2 ANQGSEA. Trimming removed 4 bases at V and 7 bases at J, with 25 bases between. CDR3 sequence reads: CSVVGDARAIGGGYTF. The CDR3 DNA is TGCAGCGTTGTGGGGGACGCCCGGGCTATCGGGGGTGGCTACACCTTC.

This clone was detected only once. The CDR3 spells CASSSQGRQPQHF. The CDR3 DNA reads TGTGCCAGCAGTTCCCAGGGCCGTCAGCCCCAGCATTTT. The chain recombines TRBV27 with TRBJ1-5; D may be TRBD1 (5 bases). The CDR3 is made up of 13 amino acids. The V end was cut by 4 bases, the J end by 6 bases, with 10 bases between. In germline, CDR1 is MNHEY, CDR2 SMNVEV (reference sequence).

This sequence joins TRBV5-4 and TRBJ2-1, with TRBD2 matching over 8 bases. In germline, CDR1 is SGHNT, CDR2 YYREEE (reference sequence). V shed 1 base and J 7 bases; nucleotides not matched to a gene: 7. This CDR3 region has 15 residues. Written as DNA, the CDR3 is TGTGCCAGCAGCTTGCGTGGCGGGGGGTTGAATGAGCAGTTCTTC. This codes for CASSLRGGGLNEQFF.